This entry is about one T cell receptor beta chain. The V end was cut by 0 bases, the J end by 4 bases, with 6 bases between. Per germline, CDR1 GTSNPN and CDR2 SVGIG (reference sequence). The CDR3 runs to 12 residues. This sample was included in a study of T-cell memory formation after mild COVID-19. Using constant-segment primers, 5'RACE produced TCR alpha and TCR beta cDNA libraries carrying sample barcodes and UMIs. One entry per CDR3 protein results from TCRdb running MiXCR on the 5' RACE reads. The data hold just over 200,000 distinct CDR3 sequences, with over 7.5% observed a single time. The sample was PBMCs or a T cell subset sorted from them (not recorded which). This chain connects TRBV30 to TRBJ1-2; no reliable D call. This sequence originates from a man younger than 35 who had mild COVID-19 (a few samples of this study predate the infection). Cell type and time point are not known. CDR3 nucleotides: TGTGCCTGGAGTGTTGGACTCTATGGCTACACCTTC. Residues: CAWSVGLYGYTF.